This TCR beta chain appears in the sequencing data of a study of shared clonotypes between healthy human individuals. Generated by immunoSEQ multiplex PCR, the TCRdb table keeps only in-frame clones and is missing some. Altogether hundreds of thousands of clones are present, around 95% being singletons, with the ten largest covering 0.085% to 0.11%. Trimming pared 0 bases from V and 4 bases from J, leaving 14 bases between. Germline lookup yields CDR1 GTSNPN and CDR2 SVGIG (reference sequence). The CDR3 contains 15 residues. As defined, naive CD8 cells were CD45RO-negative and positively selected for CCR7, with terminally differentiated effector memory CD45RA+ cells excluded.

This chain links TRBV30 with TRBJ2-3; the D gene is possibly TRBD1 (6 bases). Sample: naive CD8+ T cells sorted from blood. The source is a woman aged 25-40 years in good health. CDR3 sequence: CAWSVWQGIPDTQYF. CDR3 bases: TGTGCCTGGAGTGTTTGGCAGGGGATACCAGATACGCAGTATTTT. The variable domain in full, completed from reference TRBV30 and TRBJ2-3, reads SQTIHQWPATLVQPVGSPLSLECTVEGTSNPNLYWYRQAAGRGLQLLFYSVGIGQISSEVPQNLSASRPQDRQFILSSKKLLLSDSGFYLCAWSVWQGIPDTQYFGPGTRLTVL.